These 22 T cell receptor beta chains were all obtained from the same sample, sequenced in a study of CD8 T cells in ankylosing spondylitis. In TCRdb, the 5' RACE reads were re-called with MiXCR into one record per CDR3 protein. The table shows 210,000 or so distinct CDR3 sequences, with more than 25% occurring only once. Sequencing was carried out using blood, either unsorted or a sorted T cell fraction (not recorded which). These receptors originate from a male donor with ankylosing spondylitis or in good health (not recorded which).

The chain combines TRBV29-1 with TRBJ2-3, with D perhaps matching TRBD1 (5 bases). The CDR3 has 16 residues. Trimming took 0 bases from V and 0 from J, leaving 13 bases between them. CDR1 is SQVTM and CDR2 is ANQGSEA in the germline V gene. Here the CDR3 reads CSVEDRASTSTDTQYF. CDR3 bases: TGCAGCGTTGAAGACAGGGCGTCCACTAGCACAGATACGCAGTATTTT.

Written as DNA, the CDR3 is TGCGCCAGCAGCACAAGTTCCTCCGGGAGCCAAGAGACCCAGTACTTC. Its protein is CASSTSSSGSQETQYF. V usage is TRBV5-1 and J usage is TRBJ2-5; possible D gene TRBD2, 6 bases. V dropped 4 bases and J dropped 1 base, with 17 bases sitting between them. The CDR3 contains 16 residues. Germline CDR1 is SGHRS and CDR2 is YFSETQ.

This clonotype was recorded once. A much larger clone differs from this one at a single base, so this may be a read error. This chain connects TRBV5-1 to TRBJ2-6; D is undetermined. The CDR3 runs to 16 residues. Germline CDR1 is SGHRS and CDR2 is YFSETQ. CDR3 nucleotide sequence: TGCTCCAGCAGTCAACAGCCGGGCTCTGGGGCCAACGTCCTGACTTTC. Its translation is CSSSQQPGSGANVLTF.

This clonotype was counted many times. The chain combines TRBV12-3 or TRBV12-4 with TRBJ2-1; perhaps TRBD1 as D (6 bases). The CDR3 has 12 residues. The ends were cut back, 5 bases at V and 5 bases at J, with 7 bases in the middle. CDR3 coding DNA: TGTGCCAGCAGTCGGACAGACAATGAGCAGTTCTTC. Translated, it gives CASSRTDNEQFF.

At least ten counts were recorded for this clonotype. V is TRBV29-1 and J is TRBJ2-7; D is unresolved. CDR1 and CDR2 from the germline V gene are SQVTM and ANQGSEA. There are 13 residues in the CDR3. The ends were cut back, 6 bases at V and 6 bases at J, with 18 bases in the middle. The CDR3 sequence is CSVRSTPKSEQYF. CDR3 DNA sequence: TGCAGCGTAAGATCAACTCCCAAGAGCGAGCAGTACTTC.

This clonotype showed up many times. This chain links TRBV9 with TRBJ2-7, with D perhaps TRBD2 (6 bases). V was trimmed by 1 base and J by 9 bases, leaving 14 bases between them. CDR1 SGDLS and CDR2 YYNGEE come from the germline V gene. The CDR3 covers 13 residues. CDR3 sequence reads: CASSVRDSQRQYF. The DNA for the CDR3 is TGTGCCAGCAGCGTAAGGGACTCCCAGCGGCAGTACTTC.

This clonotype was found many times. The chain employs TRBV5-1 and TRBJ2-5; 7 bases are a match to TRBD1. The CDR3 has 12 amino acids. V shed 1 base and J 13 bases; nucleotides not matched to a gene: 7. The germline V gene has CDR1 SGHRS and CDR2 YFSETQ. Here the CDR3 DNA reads TGCGCCAGCAGCTTGCAAGGGACAGAGCGGTACTTC. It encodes CASSLQGTERYF.

The CDR3 sequence is CASSPVAGTEAFF. The CDR3 DNA sequence: TGTGCCAGCAGCCCAGTTGCGGGAACTGAAGCTTTCTTT. V usage is TRBV5-6 and J usage is TRBJ1-1; D unresolved. This CDR3 has 13 amino acids. V was shortened by 4 bases and J by 5 bases, with 12 bases between the two germline ends. Germline V gives CDR1 SGHDT, CDR2 YYEEEE.

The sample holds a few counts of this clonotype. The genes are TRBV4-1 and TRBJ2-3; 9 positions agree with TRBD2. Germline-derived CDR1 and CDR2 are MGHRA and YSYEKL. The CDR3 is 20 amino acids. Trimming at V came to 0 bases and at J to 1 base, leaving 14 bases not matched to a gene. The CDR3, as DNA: TGCGCCAGCAGCCAAGATGGCCCTAGCGGGGCCACAGCCCGCACAGATACGCAGTATTTT. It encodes CASSQDGPSGATARTDTQYF.

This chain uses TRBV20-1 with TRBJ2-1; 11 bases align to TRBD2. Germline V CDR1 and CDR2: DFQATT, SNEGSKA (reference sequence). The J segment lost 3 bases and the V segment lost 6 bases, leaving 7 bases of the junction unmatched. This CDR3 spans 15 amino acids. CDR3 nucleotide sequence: TGCAGTGCACCTACCGGGACTAGCGGCTACAATGAGCAGTTCTTC. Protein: CSAPTGTSGYNEQFF.

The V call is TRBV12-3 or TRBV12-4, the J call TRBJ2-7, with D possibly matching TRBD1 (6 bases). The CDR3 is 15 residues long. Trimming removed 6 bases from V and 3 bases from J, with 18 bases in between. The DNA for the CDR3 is TGTGCCAGCAGCCCCTGGGACACGGACGGCTACGAGCAGTACTTC. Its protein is CASSPWDTDGYEQYF.

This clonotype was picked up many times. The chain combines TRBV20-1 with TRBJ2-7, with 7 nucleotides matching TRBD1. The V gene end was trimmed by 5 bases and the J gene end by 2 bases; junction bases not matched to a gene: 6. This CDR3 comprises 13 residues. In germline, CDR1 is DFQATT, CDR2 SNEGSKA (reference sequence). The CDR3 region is CSAPKGQPYEQYF. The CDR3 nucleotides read TGCAGTGCTCCAAAGGGACAGCCCTACGAGCAGTACTTC.

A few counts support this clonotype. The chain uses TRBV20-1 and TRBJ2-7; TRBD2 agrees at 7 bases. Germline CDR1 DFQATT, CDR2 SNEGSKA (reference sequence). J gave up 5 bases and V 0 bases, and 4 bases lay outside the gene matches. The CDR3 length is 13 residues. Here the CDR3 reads CSARDGGKDEQYF. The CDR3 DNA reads TGCAGTGCTAGAGACGGGGGGAAGGACGAGCAGTACTTC.

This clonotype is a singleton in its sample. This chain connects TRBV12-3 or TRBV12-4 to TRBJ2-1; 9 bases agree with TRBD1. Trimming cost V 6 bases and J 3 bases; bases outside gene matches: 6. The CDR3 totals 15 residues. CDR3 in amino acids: CASSAGTGFYNEQFF. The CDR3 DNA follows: TGTGCCAGCAGCGCAGGGACAGGGTTCTACAATGAGCAGTTCTTC.

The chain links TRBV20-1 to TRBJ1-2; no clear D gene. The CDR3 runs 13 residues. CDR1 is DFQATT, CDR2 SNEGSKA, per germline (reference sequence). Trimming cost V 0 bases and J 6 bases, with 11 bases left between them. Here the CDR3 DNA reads TGCAGTGCTAGAGATGGGAAAGGGAATGGCTACACCTTC. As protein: CSARDGKGNGYTF.

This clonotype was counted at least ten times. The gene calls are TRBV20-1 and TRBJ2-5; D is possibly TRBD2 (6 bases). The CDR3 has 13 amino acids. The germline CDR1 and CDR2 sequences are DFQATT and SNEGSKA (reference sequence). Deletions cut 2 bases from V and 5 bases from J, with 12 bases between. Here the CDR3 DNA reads TGCAGTGCTAGAATCGGGAGTGAGGAGACCCAGTACTTC. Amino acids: CSARIGSEETQYF.

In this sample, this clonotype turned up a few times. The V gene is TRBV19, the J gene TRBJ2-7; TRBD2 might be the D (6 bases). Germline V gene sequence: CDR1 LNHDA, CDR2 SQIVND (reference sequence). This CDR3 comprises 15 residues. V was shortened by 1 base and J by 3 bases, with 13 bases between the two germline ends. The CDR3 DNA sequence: TGTGCCAGTAGTATAGGCGCGGGGACTTTCTACGAGCAGTACTTC. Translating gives CASSIGAGTFYEQYF.

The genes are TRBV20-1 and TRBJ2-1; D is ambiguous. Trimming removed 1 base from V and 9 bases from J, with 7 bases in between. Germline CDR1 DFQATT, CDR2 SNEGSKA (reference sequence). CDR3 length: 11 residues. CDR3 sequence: CSARAPTEQFF. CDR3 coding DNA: TGCAGTGCTAGAGCTCCCACTGAGCAGTTCTTC.

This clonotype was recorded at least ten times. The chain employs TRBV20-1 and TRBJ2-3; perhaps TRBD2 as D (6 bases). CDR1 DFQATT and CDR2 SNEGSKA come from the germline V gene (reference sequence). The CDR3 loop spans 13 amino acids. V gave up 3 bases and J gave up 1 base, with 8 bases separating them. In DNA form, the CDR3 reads TGCAGTGCTAGGCGGGATCGCACAGATACGCAGTATTTT. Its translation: CSARRDRTDTQYF.

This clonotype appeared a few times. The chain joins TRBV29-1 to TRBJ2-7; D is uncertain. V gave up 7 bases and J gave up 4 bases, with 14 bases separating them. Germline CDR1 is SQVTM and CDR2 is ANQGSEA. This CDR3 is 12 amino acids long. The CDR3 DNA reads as TGCAGCGCTGTGGGCCGAGGATACGAGCAGTACTTC. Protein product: CSAVGRGYEQYF.

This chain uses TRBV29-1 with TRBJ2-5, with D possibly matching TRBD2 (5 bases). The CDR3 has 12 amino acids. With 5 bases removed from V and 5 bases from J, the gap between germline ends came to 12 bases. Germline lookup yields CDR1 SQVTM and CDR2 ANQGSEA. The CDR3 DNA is TGCAGCGTTCAGCGGAGTGGGGAGACCCAGTACTTC. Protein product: CSVQRSGETQYF.

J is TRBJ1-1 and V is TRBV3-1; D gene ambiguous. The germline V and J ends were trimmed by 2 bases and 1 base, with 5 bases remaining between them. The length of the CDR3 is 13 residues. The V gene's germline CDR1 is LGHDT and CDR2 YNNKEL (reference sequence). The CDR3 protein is CASSQTTNTEAFF. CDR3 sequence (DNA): TGTGCCAGCAGCCAAACAACGAACACTGAAGCTTTCTTT.